Listed below are T cell receptor beta chains from one sample, sequenced in a study of regulatory T cells in long-lasting Graves disease. MiXCR, run by TCRdb on the multiplex PCR reads, gives a single entry per CDR3 protein. The sample has 680,000 or so distinct CDR3 sequences, roughly 16% seen once. Separately, the same data were catalogued under a study of T cells in Graves' hyperthyroidism and ophthalmopathy.

The sequenced sample was peripheral blood mononuclear cells (PBMCs), obtained at new diagnosis, from a patient treated with antithyroid drugs. These receptors were collected from a woman in her 30s with Graves disease. CDR3s include the opening cysteine and the closing phenylalanine or tryptophan. The order of the fields is CDR3 protein, CDR3 DNA, D gene, clone size, V gene, J gene, CDR3 length. A D gene is named only where the DNA matches it firmly. The listing skips clone size in some rows; elsewhere it reads once, few, many or a size class.

cdr3_aa: CAPPTWRNQSRTDTQYF; cdr3_nt: TGTGCCCCCCCGACATGGAGAAACCAGTCTCGCACAGATACGCAGTATTTT; d_call: -; clone_size: many; v_call: TRBV6-1; j_call: TRBJ2-3; cdr3_length: 17
cdr3_aa: CASSLRGLAFYEQYF; cdr3_nt: TGTGCCAGCAGCTTACGCGGACTAGCGTTTTACGAGCAGTACTTC; d_call: TRBD2; clone_size: many; v_call: TRBV7-8; j_call: TRBJ2-7; cdr3_length: 15
cdr3_aa: CASSLGPGNEQFF; cdr3_nt: TGTGCCAGCAGCTTGGGGCCAGGCAATGAGCAGTTCTTC; d_call: -; clone_size: many; v_call: TRBV13; j_call: TRBJ2-1; cdr3_length: 13
cdr3_aa: CASSLRDRAVGYTF; cdr3_nt: TGTGCCAGCAGTTTAAGGGACAGGGCTGTTGGCTACACCTTC; d_call: TRBD1; clone_size: many; v_call: TRBV28; j_call: TRBJ1-2; cdr3_length: 14
cdr3_aa: CASSEGASGRYEQYF; cdr3_nt: TGTGCCAGCAGTGAAGGTGCTAGCGGGAGGTACGAGCAGTACTTC; d_call: TRBD2; clone_size: many; v_call: TRBV6-2/TRBV6-3; j_call: TRBJ2-7; cdr3_length: 15
cdr3_aa: CAIMGAGYTF; cdr3_nt: TGTGCCATCATGGGAGCTGGCTACACCTTC; d_call: -; clone_size: few; v_call: TRBV10-3; j_call: TRBJ1-2; cdr3_length: 10
cdr3_aa: CAISEQGGTYEQYF; cdr3_nt: TGTGCCATCAGTGAGCAAGGGGGGACATACGAGCAGTACTTC; d_call: -; clone_size: once; v_call: TRBV10-3; j_call: TRBJ2-7; cdr3_length: 14
cdr3_aa: CASSIERDSGNTIYF; cdr3_nt: TGTGCCAGCAGCATAGAAAGGGACTCTGGAAACACCATATATTTT; d_call: -; clone_size: few; v_call: TRBV9; j_call: TRBJ1-3; cdr3_length: 15
cdr3_aa: CAWSARFTDTQYF; cdr3_nt: TGTGCCTGGAGTGCCCGCTTTACAGATACGCAGTATTTT; d_call: -; clone_size: once; v_call: TRBV30; j_call: TRBJ2-3; cdr3_length: 13
cdr3_aa: CASSSSLYNEQFF; cdr3_nt: TGTGCCAGCAGCTCATCACTGTACAATGAGCAGTTCTTC; d_call: -; clone_size: many; v_call: TRBV11-2; j_call: TRBJ2-1; cdr3_length: 13
cdr3_aa: CASSYSVGLGQFGSSYGYTF; cdr3_nt: TGTGCCAGCAGTTACTCCGTGGGATTAGGACAGTTCGGGAGTTCCTATGGCTACACCTTC; d_call: -; clone_size: -; v_call: TRBV6-2/TRBV6-3; j_call: TRBJ1-2; cdr3_length: 20
cdr3_aa: CASSEVWTEVYGYTF; cdr3_nt: TGTGCCAGCAGTGAAGTTTGGACGGAGGTTTATGGCTACACCTTC; d_call: -; clone_size: many; v_call: TRBV2; j_call: TRBJ1-2; cdr3_length: 15
cdr3_aa: CASSLKASGYNEQFF; cdr3_nt: TGTGCCAGCAGCTTGAAGGCTAGCGGATACAATGAGCAGTTCTTC; d_call: TRBD2; clone_size: -; v_call: TRBV5-6; j_call: TRBJ2-1; cdr3_length: 15
cdr3_aa: CASSSQGGPYSGANVLTF; cdr3_nt: TGTGCCAGCAGCTCCCAGGGGGGGCCGTACTCTGGGGCCAACGTCCTGACTTTC; d_call: -; clone_size: -; v_call: TRBV7-3; j_call: TRBJ2-6; cdr3_length: 18
cdr3_aa: CASSYGYGEETQYF; cdr3_nt: TGTGCCAGCAGCTATGGGTACGGGGAAGAGACCCAGTACTTC; d_call: -; clone_size: many; v_call: TRBV7-9; j_call: TRBJ2-5; cdr3_length: 14
cdr3_aa: CASSLGRTGTTSTDTQYF; cdr3_nt: TGTGCCAGCAGCTTAGGGAGGACAGGGACTACTAGCACAGATACGCAGTATTTT; d_call: -; clone_size: few; v_call: TRBV7-2; j_call: TRBJ2-3; cdr3_length: 18
cdr3_aa: CASSGVQANTEAFF; cdr3_nt: TGTGCCAGCAGTGGTGTACAGGCTAACACTGAAGCTTTCTTT; d_call: -; clone_size: -; v_call: TRBV28; j_call: TRBJ1-1; cdr3_length: 14
cdr3_aa: CASSSLGTKHNGQFF; cdr3_nt: TGTGCCAGTAGTAGTTTGGGGACAAAACACAATGGGCAGTTCTTC; d_call: -; clone_size: -; v_call: TRBV19; j_call: TRBJ2-1; cdr3_length: 15
cdr3_aa: CSARDRTEEGYEQYF; cdr3_nt: TGCAGTGCTAGAGACAGGACAGAAGAGGGCTACGAGCAGTACTTC; d_call: -; clone_size: few; v_call: TRBV20-1; j_call: TRBJ2-7; cdr3_length: 15
cdr3_aa: CASSPSAGGPYEQYF; cdr3_nt: TGTGCCAGCAGCCCATCAGCGGGGGGGCCCTACGAGCAGTACTTC; d_call: TRBD2; clone_size: many; v_call: TRBV7-2; j_call: TRBJ2-7; cdr3_length: 15
cdr3_aa: CASSDDGLPRSGEQFF; cdr3_nt: TGTGCCAGCAGTGATGATGGACTCCCGCGCTCGGGTGAGCAGTTCTTC; d_call: -; clone_size: many; v_call: TRBV6-2/TRBV6-3; j_call: TRBJ2-1; cdr3_length: 16
cdr3_aa: CASSLAGTVAYGYTF; cdr3_nt: TGCGCCAGCAGCTTGGCCGGGACGGTGGCTTATGGCTACACCTTC; d_call: -; clone_size: -; v_call: TRBV5-1; j_call: TRBJ1-2; cdr3_length: 15
cdr3_aa: CASSNDRGRRTEAFF; cdr3_nt: TGTGCCAGCAGTAACGACAGGGGACGGAGGACTGAAGCTTTCTTT; d_call: TRBD1; clone_size: many; v_call: TRBV6-1; j_call: TRBJ1-1; cdr3_length: 15
cdr3_aa: CASSVVYGSNTEAFF; cdr3_nt: TGTGCCAGCAGCGTAGTCTATGGCAGCAACACTGAAGCTTTCTTT; d_call: -; clone_size: many; v_call: TRBV9; j_call: TRBJ1-1; cdr3_length: 15
cdr3_aa: CASSLWGLAGGPSYNEQFF; cdr3_nt: TGTGCCAGCAGTTTGTGGGGACTAGCGGGAGGGCCCTCCTACAATGAGCAGTTCTTC; d_call: TRBD2; clone_size: many; v_call: TRBV12-3/TRBV12-4; j_call: TRBJ2-1; cdr3_length: 19
cdr3_aa: CSARQDYMSYNEQFF; cdr3_nt: TGCAGTGCACGGCAGGACTACATGTCCTACAATGAGCAGTTCTTC; d_call: -; clone_size: once; v_call: TRBV20-1; j_call: TRBJ2-1; cdr3_length: 15
cdr3_aa: CAITSGWAIGEQYF; cdr3_nt: TGTGCCATCACTAGCGGGTGGGCAATTGGGGAGCAGTACTTC; d_call: TRBD2; clone_size: many; v_call: TRBV10-3; j_call: TRBJ2-7; cdr3_length: 14
cdr3_aa: CASVRGAGGPYEQYF; cdr3_nt: TGTGCCAGCGTTAGAGGGGCGGGGGGCCCCTACGAGCAGTACTTC; d_call: TRBD2; clone_size: many; v_call: TRBV28; j_call: TRBJ2-7; cdr3_length: 15
cdr3_aa: CASSQAGFNEKLFF; cdr3_nt: TGTGCCAGCAGCCAAGCCGGATTTAATGAAAAACTGTTTTTT; d_call: -; clone_size: -; v_call: TRBV3-1; j_call: TRBJ1-4; cdr3_length: 14
cdr3_aa: CASSAFGPNEQFF; cdr3_nt: TGTGCCAGCAGCGCCTTTGGGCCTAATGAGCAGTTCTTC; d_call: -; clone_size: -; v_call: TRBV7-9; j_call: TRBJ2-1; cdr3_length: 13
cdr3_aa: CASSQGGSGGYTF; cdr3_nt: TGCGCCAGCAGCCAGGGGGGATCGGGCGGCTACACCTTC; d_call: TRBD1; clone_size: few; v_call: TRBV5-1; j_call: TRBJ1-2; cdr3_length: 13
cdr3_aa: CASSQTSGTYNEQFF; cdr3_nt: TGCGCCAGCAGCCAAACTAGCGGGACCTACAATGAGCAGTTCTTC; d_call: TRBD2; clone_size: -; v_call: TRBV4-1; j_call: TRBJ2-1; cdr3_length: 15
cdr3_aa: CASSRGGTNEKLFF; cdr3_nt: TGTGCCAGCAGCAGGGGGGGAACGAATGAAAAACTGTTTTTT; d_call: -; clone_size: many; v_call: TRBV9; j_call: TRBJ1-4; cdr3_length: 14
cdr3_aa: CASSLDQGSLAKNIQYF; cdr3_nt: TGTGCCAGCAGCTTAGACCAGGGATCCCTAGCCAAAAACATTCAGTACTTC; d_call: -; clone_size: many; v_call: TRBV11-2; j_call: TRBJ2-4; cdr3_length: 17
cdr3_aa: CASRSRGSGTGVTEAFF; cdr3_nt: TGTGCCAGCAGAAGTAGGGGCTCAGGGACGGGGGTCACTGAAGCTTTCTTT; d_call: -; clone_size: many; v_call: TRBV28; j_call: TRBJ1-1; cdr3_length: 17
cdr3_aa: CASTTLRGNGYTF; cdr3_nt: TGTGCCAGCACCACCCTCAGGGGAAACGGCTACACCTTC; d_call: -; clone_size: many; v_call: TRBV28; j_call: TRBJ1-2; cdr3_length: 13
cdr3_aa: CASESHEQFF; cdr3_nt: TGTGCCAGCGAGAGTCATGAGCAGTTCTTC; d_call: -; clone_size: many; v_call: TRBV2; j_call: TRBJ2-1; cdr3_length: 10
cdr3_aa: CATSRDTSGYTEAFF; cdr3_nt: TGTGCCACCAGCAGAGATACTTCCGGCTACACTGAAGCTTTCTTT; d_call: -; clone_size: many; v_call: TRBV15; j_call: TRBJ1-1; cdr3_length: 15